Listed below are T cell receptor beta chains from one sample, sequenced in a study of regulatory T cells in long-lasting Graves disease. TCRdb processed the multiplex PCR reads anew with MiXCR; each CDR3 protein has one entry. The sample yields around 500,000 distinct CDR3 sequences, roughly 14% seen once. This sample also belongs to another study, concerning T cells in Graves' hyperthyroidism and ophthalmopathy.

The sample was peripheral blood mononuclear cells (PBMCs), taken at new diagnosis, from a patient treated with antithyroid drugs. The receptors were gathered from a man younger than 40 with Graves disease. CDR3s include the opening cysteine and the closing phenylalanine or tryptophan. Each record gives: CDR3 DNA, CDR3 protein, J gene, D gene, clone size, V gene. A D gene is named only where the DNA matches it firmly. Clone size is stated in some rows and not others, as once, few, many or a class when expanded.

cdr3_nt: TGTGCCAGCAGCTATCGGAGGGGGGTCGACTACACCTTC
cdr3_aa: CASSYRRGVDYTF
j_call: TRBJ1-2
d_call: NA
clone_size: NA
v_call: TRBV7-3

cdr3_nt: TGTGCCAGCAGCCTCAGGGGGACGGGAGGGCCAAGAGCCTACAATGAGCAGTTCTTC
cdr3_aa: CASSLRGTGGPRAYNEQFF
j_call: TRBJ2-1
d_call: NA
clone_size: many
v_call: TRBV7-8

cdr3_nt: TGCAGCGTTGAACGGGCAGGGATTGGCTATGGCTACACCTTC
cdr3_aa: CSVERAGIGYGYTF
j_call: TRBJ1-2
d_call: NA
clone_size: few
v_call: TRBV29-1

cdr3_nt: TGTGCCAGCAGCCGACAGGGGGGCGGCTACACCTTC
cdr3_aa: CASSRQGGGYTF
j_call: TRBJ1-2
d_call: TRBD1
clone_size: many
v_call: TRBV27

cdr3_nt: TGTGCCAGCAGCCATTCACTAGCGGATGAGCAGTTCTTC
cdr3_aa: CASSHSLADEQFF
j_call: TRBJ2-1
d_call: TRBD2
clone_size: many
v_call: TRBV28

cdr3_nt: TGTGCCAGCAGCCACCGGGACAGGGGGCTCCACGAGCAGTACTTC
cdr3_aa: CASSHRDRGLHEQYF
j_call: TRBJ2-7
d_call: TRBD1
clone_size: NA
v_call: TRBV5-4

cdr3_nt: TGTGCCAGCAGTTTAGCCAACCAAGAGACCCAGTACTTC
cdr3_aa: CASSLANQETQYF
j_call: TRBJ2-5
d_call: NA
clone_size: many
v_call: TRBV12-3/TRBV12-4

cdr3_nt: TGTGCCAGCCGACCCCCCGAGTTAACTAATTCACCCCTCCACTTT
cdr3_aa: CASRPPELTNSPLHF
j_call: TRBJ1-6
d_call: NA
clone_size: NA
v_call: TRBV6-1

cdr3_nt: TGTGCCAGCAGCTTGGGGGCGGAGTACTATGGCTACACCTTC
cdr3_aa: CASSLGAEYYGYTF
j_call: TRBJ1-2
d_call: NA
clone_size: many
v_call: TRBV5-5

cdr3_nt: TGTGCCAGCAGCCTTACGACAGGGAGGGAAAAACTGGTTTTT
cdr3_aa: CASSLTTGREKLVF
j_call: TRBJ1-4
d_call: TRBD1
clone_size: NA
v_call: TRBV11-2

cdr3_nt: TGCAGTGCGGAAGAATACGGCAGACCTGTTAACGAGCAGTACTTC
cdr3_aa: CSAEEYGRPVNEQYF
j_call: TRBJ2-7
d_call: NA
clone_size: many
v_call: TRBV20-1

cdr3_nt: TGTGCCAGCATCGGGGGAGGGTTTGGCACAGATACGCAGTATTTT
cdr3_aa: CASIGGGFGTDTQYF
j_call: TRBJ2-3
d_call: TRBD2
clone_size: many
v_call: TRBV28

cdr3_nt: TGTGCCAGCAGCGTACTTTTAACCCGATTCACAGATACGCAGTATTTT
cdr3_aa: CASSVLLTRFTDTQYF
j_call: TRBJ2-3
d_call: NA
clone_size: NA
v_call: TRBV11-2

cdr3_nt: TGTGCCAGTACAGGAGGAGGGAGAACGAGGAATGAGCAGTTCTTC
cdr3_aa: CASTGGGRTRNEQFF
j_call: TRBJ2-1
d_call: NA
clone_size: many
v_call: TRBV19

cdr3_nt: TGCAGTGCTCCGTCATGGGGGCATGGGAACACTGAAGCTTTCTTT
cdr3_aa: CSAPSWGHGNTEAFF
j_call: TRBJ1-1
d_call: NA
clone_size: few
v_call: TRBV20-1

cdr3_nt: TGCGCCAGCAGCTGGGCGGGGAACGAGCAGTACTTC
cdr3_aa: CASSWAGNEQYF
j_call: TRBJ2-7
d_call: NA
clone_size: many
v_call: TRBV5-1

cdr3_nt: TGCGCCAGCAGCCGTATTATAGCGGGAGGGCCGAGGAACACAGATACGCAGTATTTT
cdr3_aa: CASSRIIAGGPRNTDTQYF
j_call: TRBJ2-3
d_call: TRBD2
clone_size: NA
v_call: TRBV4-1

cdr3_nt: TGTGCCAGCAGTTTAATACCCCCTACAACTTACGGCGGGAGGGCCACCGGGGAGCTGTTTTTT
cdr3_aa: CASSLIPPTTYGGRATGELFF
j_call: TRBJ2-2
d_call: TRBD2
clone_size: many
v_call: TRBV27

cdr3_nt: TGTGCCAGCAGTCCCTCGGGACAGCCAACCTTGGGGGCCAAAAACATTCAGTACTTC
cdr3_aa: CASSPSGQPTLGAKNIQYF
j_call: TRBJ2-4
d_call: TRBD1
clone_size: many
v_call: TRBV27